One and the same sample provided the 18 T cell receptor beta chains below, sequenced in a study of immune characterization of retroperitoneal liposarcoma. TCRdb passed the PCR reads through MiXCR, listing each CDR3 protein once. Of about 1,600 distinct CDR3 sequences listed, roughly 43% are singletons. Sequenced: tumor tissue. The receptor source for this set is a female donor with retroperitoneal liposarcoma.

This chain connects TRBV6-1 to TRBJ1-2, with D maybe TRBD1 (5 bases). In germline, CDR1 is MNHNS, CDR2 SASEGT. There are 13 residues in the CDR3. Trimming stripped 7 bases from V and 2 bases from J, with 11 bases between. CDR3: CASKDRDNYGYTF. The DNA of the CDR3 is TGTGCCAGCAAAGACCGGGACAACTATGGCTACACCTTC.

The chain couples TRBV6-1 to TRBJ2-1; 9 nucleotides line up with TRBD1. CDR1 and CDR2 from the germline V gene are MNHNS and SASEGT. V shed 4 bases and J 4 bases; nucleotides not matched to a gene: 2. This CDR3 is 14 amino acids long. CDR3 protein: CASSGQGDYNEQFF. CDR3 bases: TGTGCCAGCAGTGGACAGGGGGATTACAATGAGCAGTTCTTC.

The rearrangement uses TRBV12-3 or TRBV12-4 and TRBJ2-1, with D tentatively TRBD2 (6 bases). Judging by the DNA end, TRBJ2-5 fits better; the J call may be wrong. The CDR3 is 11 amino acids. In DNA, the CDR3 is TGTGCCAGCAGTTCGGGACTCCTCCAGTACTTC. Protein product: CASSSGLLQYF.

This clonotype was observed a handful of times. Since a much larger clone is just one base distant, this may be a read error. CDR3 sequence (DNA): TGTGCCAGCAGCTCTACTAGCGGAGCCTCCTACGAGCAGTTCTTC. Protein: CASSSTSGASYEQFF. The rearrangement uses TRBV6-1 and TRBJ2-1; 8 nucleotides match TRBD2. V lost 6 bases and J lost 10; bases outside the gene matches: 14. The CDR3 is 15 amino acids. CDR1 and CDR2 (germline): MNHNS, SASEGT.

The V gene is TRBV12-3 or TRBV12-4, the J gene TRBJ2-5, with D perhaps TRBD1 (7 bases). Trimming left V 10 bases short and J 5 bases short, with 17 bases between. The CDR3 runs to 13 residues. DNA for the CDR3: TGTGCCACCCGCCAGGGGGAGGAGGAGACCCAGTACTTC. Its protein product is CATRQGEEETQYF.

This clonotype was recorded a few times. The genes are TRBV27 and TRBJ2-3, with 10 nucleotides matching TRBD2. This CDR3 is built from 17 residues. V lost 5 bases and J lost 7; bases outside the gene matches: 15. CDR1 MNHEY and CDR2 SMNVEV come from the germline V gene (reference sequence). The CDR3 DNA sequence: TGTGCCAGCAGTACATCCTGGTCTAGCGGGAGTATGTATACGCAGTATTTT. As protein: CASSTSWSSGSMYTQYF.

The count of this clonotype is one. V and J are TRBV7-2 and TRBJ2-4; D call uncertain. The CDR3 has 13 residues. In germline, CDR1 is SGHTA, CDR2 FQGNSA. V was cut by 1 base and J by 13 bases, with 14 bases left in between. CDR3 DNA: TGTGCCAGCAGCTTAGGGCCACACAATGAGCAGTACTTC. Its translation: CASSLGPHNEQYF.

CDR3 amino acids: CASSAGTTNNEQFF. The CDR3 DNA reads as TGTGCCAGCAGTGCCGGGACCACTAACAATGAGCAGTTCTTC. The rearrangement uses TRBV27 and TRBJ2-1; D might be TRBD1 or TRBD2, each matching 5 bases. This CDR3 spans 14 amino acids. V dropped 5 bases and J dropped 5 bases, with 13 bases sitting between them. Germline V gene lookup returns CDR1 MNHEY and CDR2 SMNVEV (reference sequence).

This clonotype is large. V usage is TRBV7-6 and J usage is TRBJ2-1; D unresolved. The CDR3 totals 16 residues. Trimming removed 1 base at V and 8 bases at J, with 18 bases between. CDR1 is SGHVS, CDR2 FNYEAQ, per germline. CDR3 sequence: CASSLGPTQDGYEQFF. In nucleotides, the CDR3 is TGTGCCAGCAGCTTAGGCCCCACCCAGGATGGCTATGAGCAGTTCTTC. Full variable domain (outside the CDR3, taken from reference TRBV7-6 and TRBJ2-1): GAGVSQSPRYKVTKRGQDVALRCDPISGHVSLYWYRQALGQGPEFLTYFNYEAQQDKSGLPNDRFSAERPEGSISTLTIQRTEQRDSAMYRCASSLGPTQDGYEQFFGPGTRLTVL.

V gene TRBV10-1 combines with J gene TRBJ2-4, with D perhaps given as TRBD1 or TRBD2 (5 bases each). The CDR3 spans 16 residues. Germline values: CDR1 WNHNN, CDR2 SYGVQD (reference sequence). The ends were cut back, 7 bases at V and 7 bases at J, with 23 bases in the middle. This CDR3 reads CASISSGTRKGNIQYF. CDR3 DNA sequence: TGCGCCAGCATTTCTTCAGGGACCCGAAAAGGGAACATTCAGTACTTC.

About this clonotype: The junction departs from germline at one end; a sequencing error may be responsible. The gene calls are TRBV27 and TRBJ2-1; 12 bases are a match to TRBD2. The germline gives CDR1 MNHEY, CDR2 SMNVEV (reference sequence). The CDR3 is 14 amino acids. The CDR3 is CASSPARTSGTLLF. CDR3 nucleotides: TGTGCCAGCAGTCCCGCTCGGACTAGCGGGACTCTGCTCTTC.

The CDR3 coding sequence is TGTGCCAGCAGCCCGGGGACCGTCATAGAGCAGTTCTTC. This sequence encodes CASSPGTVIEQFF. This chain uses TRBV11-2 with TRBJ2-3, with D perhaps TRBD1 or TRBD2 (5 bases each). The J call may be incorrect, as the DNA end agrees better with TRBJ2-1. Germline lookup yields CDR1 SGHAT and CDR2 FQNNGV. CDR3 length equals 13 residues.

J is TRBJ2-5 and V is TRBV12-3 or TRBV12-4; 10 bases agree with TRBD2. This CDR3 comprises 17 residues. V shed 5 bases and J 1 base; nucleotides not matched to a gene: 10. CDR3 in amino acids: CASSQTLLAGVQETQYF. The CDR3 bases are TGTGCCAGCAGTCAAACCCTGCTAGCGGGAGTCCAAGAGACCCAGTACTTC.

This sequence joins TRBV12-3 or TRBV12-4 and TRBJ2-5; 13 nucleotides align to TRBD2. The CDR3 covers 15 residues. The junction had 3 bases not matched to a gene; V was cut back by 6 bases and J by 2 bases. The CDR3 loop reads CASRVGLAGQETQYF. CDR3 coding DNA: TGTGCCAGCAGAGTGGGACTAGCGGGACAAGAGACCCAGTACTTC.

V and J are TRBV7-6 and TRBJ2-1; D gene unclear. The J call may be in error: the DNA end matches TRBJ2-7 better. The germline V gene encodes CDR1 SGHVS and CDR2 FNYEAQ. The CDR3 length is 14 residues. Here the CDR3 reads CASSFGFPAYEQYF. The CDR3 bases are TGTGCCAGCAGCTTCGGATTTCCCGCCTACGAGCAGTACTTC.

The CDR3 region has the DNA TGTGCCAGCAGCTTAGGGGGTGGAAGCGGGGTGAACACCTACGAGCAGTACTTC. Its protein product is CASSLGGGSGVNTYEQYF. The J gene is TRBJ2-5, the V gene TRBV7-8; 7 nucleotides line up with TRBD2. Matching the DNA end better, TRBJ2-7 makes the J call doubtful. The germline gives CDR1 SGHVS, CDR2 FQNEAQ. The CDR3 covers 18 residues.

This chain uses TRBV27 with TRBJ2-1; TRBD1 matches 11 bases. The CDR3 contains 16 residues. Germline trimming cut 6 bases from V and 3 bases from J; bases unmatched to any gene: 7. CDR1 MNHEY and CDR2 SMNVEV come from the germline V gene (reference sequence). CDR3 in amino acids: CASSKRTGGYYNEQFF. The DNA of the CDR3 is TGTGCCAGCAGCAAAAGGACAGGGGGCTACTACAATGAGCAGTTCTTC.

The CDR3 reads CATSDSDTANEQFF. CDR3 in DNA: TGTGCCACCAGTGACTCCGACACGGCCAATGAGCAGTTCTTC. The V gene is TRBV24-1, the J gene TRBJ2-1; no firm D call. Germline CDR1 KGHDR, CDR2 SFDVKD. CDR3 length: 14 amino acids. The V end lost 4 bases, the J end lost 6 bases, and 12 bases lay between the germline ends.